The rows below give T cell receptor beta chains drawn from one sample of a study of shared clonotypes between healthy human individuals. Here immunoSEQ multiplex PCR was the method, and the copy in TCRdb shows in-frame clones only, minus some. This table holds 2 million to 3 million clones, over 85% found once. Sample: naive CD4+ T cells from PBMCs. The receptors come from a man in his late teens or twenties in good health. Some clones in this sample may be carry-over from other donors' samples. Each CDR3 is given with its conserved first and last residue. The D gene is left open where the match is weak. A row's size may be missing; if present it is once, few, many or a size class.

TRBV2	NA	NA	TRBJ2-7	TGTGCCTGCGCCCCAGCGGTCTCCTACGAGCAGTACTTC	CACAPAVSYEQYF
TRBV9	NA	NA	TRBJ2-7	TGTGCCAGCAGCGTAGCAGCCACCTTCTACGAGCAGTACTTC	CASSVAATFYEQYF
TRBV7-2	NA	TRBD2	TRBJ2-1	TGTGCCAGCAGCACCAGCGGGGAACGCTACAATGAGCAGTTCTTC	CASSTSGERYNEQFF
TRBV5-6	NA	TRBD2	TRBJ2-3	TGTGCCAGCAGCCTTCCGGGAGGCGCAGATACGCAGTATTTT	CASSLPGGADTQYF
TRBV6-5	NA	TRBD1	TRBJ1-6	TGTGCCAGCAGTTATAAGATCACAGGGGCTTCACCCCTCCACTTT	CASSYKITGASPLHF
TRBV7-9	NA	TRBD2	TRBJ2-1	TGTGCCAGCAGCTTAGATTTTCGGGTAGCGGGCCTAAATGAGCAGTTCTTC	CASSLDFRVAGLNEQFF
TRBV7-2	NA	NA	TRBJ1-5	TGTGCCAGCAGCTTAGGGCCTCAGGAGCCCCAGCATTTT	CASSLGPQEPQHF
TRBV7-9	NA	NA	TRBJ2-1	TGTGCCAGCAGCTTCCGGACAACATCATCCTACAATGAGCAGTTCTTC	CASSFRTTSSYNEQFF
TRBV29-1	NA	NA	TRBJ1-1	TGCAGCGTTGAAATTCAGGGGATGGGCACTGAAGCTTTCTTT	CSVEIQGMGTEAFF
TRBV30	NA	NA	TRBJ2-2	TGTGCCTGGAGGGGGGAAGCGAACACCGGGGAGCTGTTTTTT	CAWRGEANTGELFF
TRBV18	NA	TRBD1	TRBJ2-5	TGTGCCAGCTCCCCACGACAGGGCTTAGAGACCCAGTACTTC	CASSPRQGLETQYF
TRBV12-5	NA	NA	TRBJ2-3	TGTGCTAGTGGTTTACAGGCCGCAGATACGCAGTATTTT	CASGLQAADTQYF
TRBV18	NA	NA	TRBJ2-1	TGTGCCAGCTCCCAAGACAACAATGAGCAGTTCTTC	CASSQDNNEQFF
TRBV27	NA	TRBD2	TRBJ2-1	TGTGCCAGCAGTTTACCCGGACTAGCGGGATGGAATGAGCAGTTCTTC	CASSLPGLAGWNEQFF
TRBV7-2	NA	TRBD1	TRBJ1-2	TGTGCCAGCAGCTGGATCATCCGGGACAGGGGTGCCAATGGCTACACCTTC	CASSWIIRDRGANGYTF
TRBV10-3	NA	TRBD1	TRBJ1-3	TGTGCCCTACGTCCCGGACAGGGGTCTGGAAACACCATATATTTT	CALRPGQGSGNTIYF
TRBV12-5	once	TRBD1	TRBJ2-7	TGTGCTAGTGGTTTAGGGACAGGGGACTCCTACGAGCAGTACTTC	CASGLGTGDSYEQYF
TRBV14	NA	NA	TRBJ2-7	TGTGCCAGCAGCCAAGCTCAGCCCTACGAGCAGTACTTC	CASSQAQPYEQYF
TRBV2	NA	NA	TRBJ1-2	TGTGCCAGCAATCCTGACAGTCCTAACTATGGCTACACCTTC	CASNPDSPNYGYTF
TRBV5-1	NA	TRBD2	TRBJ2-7	TGCGCCAGCAGCTTGGTACCGCTACTAGCGGGTCTCAGCTCCTACGAGCAGTACTTC	CASSLVPLLAGLSSYEQYF
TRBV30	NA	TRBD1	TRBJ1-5	TGTGCCTGGAGTAGGCAGGGGGCTCAGCCCCAGCATTTT	CAWSRQGAQPQHF
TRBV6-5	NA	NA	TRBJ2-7	TGTGCCAGCAGTGACAGGTACGAGCAGTACTTC	CASSDRYEQYF